This note documents a single T cell receptor (beta chain) sequence. Its binding antigen is unknown. No much larger clonotype is one base removed from it; base qualities were not supplied. From cysteine to phenylalanine, the CDR3 is 13 amino acids long. The entry retains the CDR3 DNA only, 39 bases that are in frame from base 1. Trimming removed 6 bases from V and 7 bases from J; the gene matches leave 11 bases unexplained. CDR1 and CDR2, looked up from the germline V gene, are SQVTM and ANQGSEA. This sample stems from a study of Graves' ophthalmopathy and Graves' hyperthyroidism (dated by TCRdb to 2017 to 2018). For context, the study as a whole: Peripheral blood was collected at initial diagnosis, before any treatment. The study used signatures of the TCR beta repertoire to tell Graves' ophthalmopathy apart from Graves' hyperthyroidism and to predict which patients would progress to ophthalmopathy. In total, 135 blood samples were TCR-sequenced: approximately 40 ophthalmopathy, some 75 hyperthyroidism and some 17 hyperthyroidism-to-ophthalmopathy patients. To explore V-J signatures that distinguish ophthalmopathy from hyperthyroidism, a discovery set of about a hundred patients was enrolled, made up of some 41 with ophthalmopathy and roughly 55 with stable hyperthyroidism. The independent validation cohort included approximately 19 hyperthyroidism patients plus 17 patients who later progressed from hyperthyroidism to ophthalmopathy. T-cell repertoires of thyroid tissue and blood were compared in more than five hyperthyroidism patients. Following sampling, methimazole starting at 30 mg daily was administered to hyperthyroidism patients, and high-dose intravenous methylprednisolone was administered to ophthalmopathy patients. What the study reported, not specific to this receptor: No statistical method was used to set the sample size in advance, and the investigators knew which group each participant was assigned to. Most expanded thyroid clonotypes with a frequency above 0.001 also appeared in blood, which suggests that blood repertoires may reflect the immune response in the thyroid. In validation, the model predicted ophthalmopathy progression with about 71% sensitivity and approximately 75% specificity; approximately 12 predicted patients were CT-confirmed with GO in a median of around 6 months. In cross-validation, the 13-signature model distinguished ophthalmopathy from stable hyperthyroidism with just over 85% sensitivity and around 81% specificity, while in the test set the corresponding values were 80% and 75%.

Patients with ophthalmopathy had moderately to severely active disease, with a Clinical Activity Score of 3 or more, a NOSPECS grade of 4 or more, and a disease duration of less than 3 months. Patients were excluded if they had other autoimmune diseases, uncontrolled infections, pregnancy or lactation. Diagnosis relied on clinical symptoms, serum thyroxine, TRAb, thyroid ultrasound and orbital computed tomography. Ficoll-Paque density gradient centrifugation was used to isolate PBMCs from about 10 ml of fresh peripheral blood. Total RNA was extracted with Trizol reagent and quality-checked on an Agilent 2100 Bioanalyzer. For repertoire sequencing, the TCR beta CDR3 regions were amplified from RNA transcripts. The first round of RT-PCR was done with HTBI primers and the Qiagen OneStep RT-PCR kit, and was followed by a second round of multiplex PCR, then size selection and purification. The libraries underwent paired-end sequencing with 100 bp reads on an Illumina HiSeq2000. From the authors' description of their analysis: SOAPnuke was used to process the reads, removing any read that contained adapters or uncalled bases, had a mean Phred below 15, or lacked an exact match to the constant primer or identifier. COPE v1.2.5 was used to merge the high-quality paired reads. Clonotypes were defined as unique nucleotide sequences and were aligned to IMGT TRB V, D and J references using MiTCR v1.1. Only V-J combinations with frequency above 0.0001 were analysed, covering 98% to 99.2% of repertoires. A TCR clonal expansion and chaos score per V-J combination was defined as the ratio of F50 clonal expansion to chaos observed in the TCRdist matrix. Welch's t-statistics and random forest were used to reduce the features to 10 to 15 V-J combinations, which were then used as input to a naive Bayes classifier. Thyroid-blood repertoire similarity was quantified with the Morisita-Horn index. Starting from the raw public reads, TCRdb applied fastp trimming at Q25, assembled clones with MiXCR and retained in-frame beta chains. Identical CDR3 proteins give one entry, which carries the most common genes and DNA. The V and J calls here are based on TCRdb, not the publication. This sample lists hundreds of thousands of distinct CDR3 sequences; more than 40% were detected once. In total, the top ten clones hold over 2.5% of the sample.

The chain joins TRBV29-1 to TRBJ2-7, with 8 middle bases fitting TRBD2. This TCR was sampled from an adult man with Graves' ophthalmopathy. The material sequenced was peripheral blood. The CDR3 reads as follows: CSVDLAGTGEQYF. Read as DNA, the sequence is TGCAGCGTAGACTTAGCGGGGACCGGGGAGCAGTACTTC.